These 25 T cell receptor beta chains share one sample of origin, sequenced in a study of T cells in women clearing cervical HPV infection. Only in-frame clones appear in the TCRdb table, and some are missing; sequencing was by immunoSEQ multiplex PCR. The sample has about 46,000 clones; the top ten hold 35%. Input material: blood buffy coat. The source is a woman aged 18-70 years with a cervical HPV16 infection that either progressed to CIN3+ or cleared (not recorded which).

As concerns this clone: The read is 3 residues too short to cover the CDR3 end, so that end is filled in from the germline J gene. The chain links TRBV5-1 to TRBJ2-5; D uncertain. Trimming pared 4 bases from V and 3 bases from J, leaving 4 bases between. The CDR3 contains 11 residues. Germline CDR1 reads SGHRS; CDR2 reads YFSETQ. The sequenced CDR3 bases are TGCGCCAGCAGCCTAAAAGAGACC. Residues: CASSLKET. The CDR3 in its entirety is CASSLKETQYF.

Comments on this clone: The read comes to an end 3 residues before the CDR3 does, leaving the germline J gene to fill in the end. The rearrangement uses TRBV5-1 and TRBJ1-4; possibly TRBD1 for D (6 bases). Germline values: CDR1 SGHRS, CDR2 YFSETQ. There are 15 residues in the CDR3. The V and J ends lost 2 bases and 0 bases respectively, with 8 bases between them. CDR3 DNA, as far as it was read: TGCGCCAGCAGCTTTAGGGGGACAACTAATGAAAAA. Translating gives CASSFRGTTNEK. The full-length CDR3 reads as CASSFRGTTNEKLFF.

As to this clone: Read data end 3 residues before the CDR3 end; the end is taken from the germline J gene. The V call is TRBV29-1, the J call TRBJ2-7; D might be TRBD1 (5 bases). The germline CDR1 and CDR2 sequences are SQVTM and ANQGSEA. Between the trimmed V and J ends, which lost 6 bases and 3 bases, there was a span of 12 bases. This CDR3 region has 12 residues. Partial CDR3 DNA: TGCAGCGTCCCAGGGCAGGGCTACGAG. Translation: CSVPGQGYE. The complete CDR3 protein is CSVPGQGYEQYF.

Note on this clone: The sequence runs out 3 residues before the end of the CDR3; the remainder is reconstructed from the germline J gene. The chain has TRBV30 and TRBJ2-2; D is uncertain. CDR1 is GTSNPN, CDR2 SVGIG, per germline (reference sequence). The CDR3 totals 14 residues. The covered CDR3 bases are TGTGCCTGGAGTGTGCTGGCAACTAATGAAAAG. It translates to CAWSVLATNEK. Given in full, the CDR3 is CAWSVLATNEKLFF.

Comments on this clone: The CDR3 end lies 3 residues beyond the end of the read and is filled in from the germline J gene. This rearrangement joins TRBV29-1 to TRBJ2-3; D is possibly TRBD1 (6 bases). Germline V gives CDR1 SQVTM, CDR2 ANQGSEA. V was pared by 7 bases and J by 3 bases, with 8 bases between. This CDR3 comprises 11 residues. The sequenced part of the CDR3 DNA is TGCAGCGCCGGGACAACAGATACG. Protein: CSAGTTDT. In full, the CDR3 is CSAGTTDTQYF.

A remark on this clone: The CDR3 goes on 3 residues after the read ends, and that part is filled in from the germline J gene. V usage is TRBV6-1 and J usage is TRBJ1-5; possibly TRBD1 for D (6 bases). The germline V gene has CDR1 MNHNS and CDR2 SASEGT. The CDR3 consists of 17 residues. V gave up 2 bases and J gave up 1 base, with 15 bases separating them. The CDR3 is CASSEPGQFLSNQPQHF. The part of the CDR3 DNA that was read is TGTGCCAGCAGTGAACCAGGACAGTTCCTCAGCAATCAGCCC.

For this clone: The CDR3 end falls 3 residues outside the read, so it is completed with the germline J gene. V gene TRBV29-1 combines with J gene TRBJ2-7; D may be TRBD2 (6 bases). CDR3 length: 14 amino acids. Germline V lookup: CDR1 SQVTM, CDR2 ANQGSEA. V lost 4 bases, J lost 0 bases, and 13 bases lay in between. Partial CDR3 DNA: TGCAGCGTTGCCGGCGGGATTAGCTCCTACGAG. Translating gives CSVAGGISSYE. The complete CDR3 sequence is CSVAGGISSYEQYF.

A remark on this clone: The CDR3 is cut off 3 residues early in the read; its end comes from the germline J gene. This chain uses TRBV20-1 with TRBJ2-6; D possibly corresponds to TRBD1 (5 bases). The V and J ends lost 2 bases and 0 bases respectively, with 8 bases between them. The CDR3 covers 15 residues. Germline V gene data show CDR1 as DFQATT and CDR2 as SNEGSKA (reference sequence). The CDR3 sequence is CSARQGSSGANVLTF. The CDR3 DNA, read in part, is TGCAGTGCTAGACAGGGAAGCTCTGGGGCCAACGTC.

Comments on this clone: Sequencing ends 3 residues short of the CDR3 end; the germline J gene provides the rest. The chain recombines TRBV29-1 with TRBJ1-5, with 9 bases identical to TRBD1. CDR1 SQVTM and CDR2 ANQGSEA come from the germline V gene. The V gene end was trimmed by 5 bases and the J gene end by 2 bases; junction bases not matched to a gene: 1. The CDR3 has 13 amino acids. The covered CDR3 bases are TGCAGCGTTTGGACAGGGGGCAATCAGCCC. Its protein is CSVWTGGNQP. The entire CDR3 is CSVWTGGNQPQHF.

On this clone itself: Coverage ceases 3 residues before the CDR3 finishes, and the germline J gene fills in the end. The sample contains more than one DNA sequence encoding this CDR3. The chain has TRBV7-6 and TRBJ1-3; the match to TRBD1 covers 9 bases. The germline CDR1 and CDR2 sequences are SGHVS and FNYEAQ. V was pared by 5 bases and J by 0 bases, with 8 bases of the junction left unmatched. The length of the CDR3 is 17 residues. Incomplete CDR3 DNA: TGTGCCAGCAGCCCCGGGACAGGGATCCTCTCTGGAAACACC. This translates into CASSPGTGILSGNT. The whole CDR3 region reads CASSPGTGILSGNTIYF.

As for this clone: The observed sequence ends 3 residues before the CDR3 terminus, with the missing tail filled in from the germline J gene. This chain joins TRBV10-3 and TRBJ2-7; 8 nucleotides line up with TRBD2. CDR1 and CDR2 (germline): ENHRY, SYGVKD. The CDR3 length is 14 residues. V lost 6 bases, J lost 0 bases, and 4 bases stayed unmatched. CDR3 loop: CAIRGSGGSYEQYF. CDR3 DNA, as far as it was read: TGTGCCATCAGAGGGAGCGGGGGCTCCTACGAG.

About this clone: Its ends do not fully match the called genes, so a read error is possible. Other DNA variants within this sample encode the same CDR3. The CDR3 sequence is CAGEDTSGNTIYF. The CDR3 bases that were read are TGTGCCGGGGAGGACACCTCTGGAAACACA. The chain combines TRBV19 with TRBJ1-3; possible D gene TRBD1, 5 bases. From the germline J gene comes the end of the CDR3, since the read stops 3 residues before it. Germline CDR1 LNHDA, CDR2 SQIVND (reference sequence). The CDR3 spans 13 residues.

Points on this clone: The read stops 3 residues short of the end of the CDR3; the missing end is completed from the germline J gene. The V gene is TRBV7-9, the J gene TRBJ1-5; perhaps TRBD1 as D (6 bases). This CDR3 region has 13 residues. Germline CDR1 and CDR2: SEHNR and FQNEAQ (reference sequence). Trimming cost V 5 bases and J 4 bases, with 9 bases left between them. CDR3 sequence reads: CASSPQGNQPQHF. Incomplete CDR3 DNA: TGTGCCAGCAGCCCCCAGGGGAATCAGCCC.

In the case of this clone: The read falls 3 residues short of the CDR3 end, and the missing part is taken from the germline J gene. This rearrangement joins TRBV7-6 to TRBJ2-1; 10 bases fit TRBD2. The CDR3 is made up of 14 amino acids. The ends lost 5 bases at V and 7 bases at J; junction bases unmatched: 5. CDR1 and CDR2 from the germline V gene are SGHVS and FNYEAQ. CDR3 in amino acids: CASSPGLASNEQFF. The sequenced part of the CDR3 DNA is TGTGCCAGCAGCCCGGGACTAGCGTCAAATGAG. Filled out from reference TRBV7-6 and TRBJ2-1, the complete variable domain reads GAGVSQSPRYKVTKRGQDVALRCDPISGHVSLYWYRQALGQGPEFLTYFNYEAQQDKSGLPNDRFSAERPEGSISTLTIQRTEQRDSAMYRCASSPGLASNEQFFGPGTRLTVL.

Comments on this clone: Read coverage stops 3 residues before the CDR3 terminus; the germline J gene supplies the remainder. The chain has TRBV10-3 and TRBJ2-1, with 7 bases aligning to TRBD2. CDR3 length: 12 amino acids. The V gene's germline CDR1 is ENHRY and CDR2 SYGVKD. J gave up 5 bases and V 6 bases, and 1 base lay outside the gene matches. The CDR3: CAISGLDNEQFF. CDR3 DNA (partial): TGTGCCATCAGCGGACTAGACAATGAG.

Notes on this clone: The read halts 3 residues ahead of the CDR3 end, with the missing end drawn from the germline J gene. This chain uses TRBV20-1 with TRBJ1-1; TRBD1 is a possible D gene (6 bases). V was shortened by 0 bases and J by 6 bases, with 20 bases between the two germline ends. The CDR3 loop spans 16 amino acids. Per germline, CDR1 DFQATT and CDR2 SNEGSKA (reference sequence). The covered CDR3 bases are TGCAGTGCTAGAGATGAAGGTGGGGGCCGGGTTGCTGAA. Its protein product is CSARDEGGGRVAE. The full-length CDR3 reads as CSARDEGGGRVAEAFF.

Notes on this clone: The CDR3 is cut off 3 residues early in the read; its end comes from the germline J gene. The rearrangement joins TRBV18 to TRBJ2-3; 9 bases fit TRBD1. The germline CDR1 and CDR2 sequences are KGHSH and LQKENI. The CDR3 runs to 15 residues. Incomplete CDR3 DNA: TGTGCCAGCTCGCGAATCCGGGACAGGGATGAGCCG. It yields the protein CASSRIRDRDEP. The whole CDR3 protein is CASSRIRDRDEPQYF.

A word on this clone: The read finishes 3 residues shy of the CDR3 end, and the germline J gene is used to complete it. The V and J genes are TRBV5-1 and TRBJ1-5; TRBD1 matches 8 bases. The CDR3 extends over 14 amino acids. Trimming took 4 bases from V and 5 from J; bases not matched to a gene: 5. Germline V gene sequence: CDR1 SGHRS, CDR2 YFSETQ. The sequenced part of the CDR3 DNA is TGCGCCAGCAGCACCGGACAGGGTGATCAGCCC. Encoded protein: CASSTGQGDQP. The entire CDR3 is CASSTGQGDQPQHF.

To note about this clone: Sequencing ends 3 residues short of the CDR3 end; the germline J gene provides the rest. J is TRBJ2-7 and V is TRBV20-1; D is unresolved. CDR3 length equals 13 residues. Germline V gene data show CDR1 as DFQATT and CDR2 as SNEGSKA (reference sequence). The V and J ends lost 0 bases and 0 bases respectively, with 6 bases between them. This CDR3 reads CSARDHSSYEQYF. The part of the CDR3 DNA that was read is TGCAGTGCTAGAGATCACAGCTCCTACGAG.

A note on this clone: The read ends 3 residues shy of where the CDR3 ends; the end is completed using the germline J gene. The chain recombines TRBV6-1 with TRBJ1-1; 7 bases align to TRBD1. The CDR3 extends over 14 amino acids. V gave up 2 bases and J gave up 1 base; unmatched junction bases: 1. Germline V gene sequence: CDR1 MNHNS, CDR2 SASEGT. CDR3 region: CASSERQGNTEAFF. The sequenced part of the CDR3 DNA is TGTGCCAGCAGTGAAAGACAGGGGAACACTGAA.

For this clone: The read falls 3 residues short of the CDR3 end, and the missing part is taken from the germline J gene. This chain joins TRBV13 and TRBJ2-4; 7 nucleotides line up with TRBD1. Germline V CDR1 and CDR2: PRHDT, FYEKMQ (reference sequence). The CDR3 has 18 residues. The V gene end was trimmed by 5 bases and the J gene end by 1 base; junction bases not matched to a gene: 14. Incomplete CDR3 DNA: TGTGCCAGCAGCATCAGGACAGGTCTGCTATCGGCCAAAAACATT. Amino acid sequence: CASSIRTGLLSAKNI. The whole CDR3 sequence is CASSIRTGLLSAKNIQYF.

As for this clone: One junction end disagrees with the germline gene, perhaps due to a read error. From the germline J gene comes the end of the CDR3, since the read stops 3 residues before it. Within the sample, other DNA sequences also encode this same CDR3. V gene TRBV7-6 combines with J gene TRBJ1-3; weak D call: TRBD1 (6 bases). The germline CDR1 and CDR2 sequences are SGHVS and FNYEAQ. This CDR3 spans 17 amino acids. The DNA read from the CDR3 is TGTGCCAGCAGCCTCGACAGGCTCTTCTCCTCTGGAAACACG. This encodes CASSLDRLFSSGNT. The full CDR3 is CASSLDRLFSSGNTIYF.

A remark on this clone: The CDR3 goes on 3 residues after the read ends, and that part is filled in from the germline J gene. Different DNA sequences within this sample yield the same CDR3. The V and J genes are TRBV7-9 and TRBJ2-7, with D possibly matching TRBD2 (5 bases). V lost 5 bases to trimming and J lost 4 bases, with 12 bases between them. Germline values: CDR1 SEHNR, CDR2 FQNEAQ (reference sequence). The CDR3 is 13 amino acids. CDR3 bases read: TGTGCCAGCAGCCTGGCGGGCGGATACGAG. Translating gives CASSLAGGYE. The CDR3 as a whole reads CASSLAGGYEQYF.

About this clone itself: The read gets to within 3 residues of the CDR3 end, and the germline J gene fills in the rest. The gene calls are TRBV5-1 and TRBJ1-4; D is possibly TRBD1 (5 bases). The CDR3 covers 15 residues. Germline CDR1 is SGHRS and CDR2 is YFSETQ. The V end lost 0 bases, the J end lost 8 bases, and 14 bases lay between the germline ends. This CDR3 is CASSLEGLGGEKLFF. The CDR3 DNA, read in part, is TGCGCCAGCAGCTTGGAGGGACTGGGTGGGGAAAAA.

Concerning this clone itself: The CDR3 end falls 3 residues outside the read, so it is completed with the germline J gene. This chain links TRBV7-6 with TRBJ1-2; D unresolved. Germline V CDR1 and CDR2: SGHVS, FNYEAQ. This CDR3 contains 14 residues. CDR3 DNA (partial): TGTGCCAGCAGTAATCCGACTACCACAGATACC. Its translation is CASSNPTTTDT. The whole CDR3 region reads CASSNPTTTDTYTF.